Below, one T cell receptor beta chain is given with its context. After removal of 1 base from V and 7 bases from J, the junction contained 6 bases not matched to a gene. This CDR3 has 14 amino acids. The V gene's germline CDR1 is MNHEY and CDR2 SVGEGT. The sample is drawn from a study of blood T cell repertoires in COVID-19. Assay: immunoSEQ multiplex PCR; the TCRdb copy retains only in-frame clones and omits some. The repertoire holds about 66,000 clones, with around 88% as singletons. The chain is built from TRBV6-2 or TRBV6-3 and TRBJ1-1; 7 nucleotides agree with TRBD1. The sequenced material came from peripheral blood. The receptor was derived from a woman in her sixties or seventies with acute or convalescent COVID-19. Here the CDR3 DNA reads TGTGCCAGCAGTTACTTACAGGGGCCAGGTGAAGCTTTCTTT. This codes for CASSYLQGPGEAFF.